The 7 T cell receptor beta chains below come from one sample, sequenced in a study of CD8 T cells in Susac syndrome. Reverse transcription of about 0.45 to 1 ug RNA was performed with random hexamers. TCRdb analysed the immunoSEQ multiplex PCR reads with MiXCR anew, one entry per CDR3 protein. The repertoire holds around 180,000 distinct CDR3 sequences, approximately 96% seen once, with approximately 0.09% in the top ten. Sequenced: CD4+ T cells from PBMCs. These receptors all stem from a human donor with multiple sclerosis.

This clonotype was detected only once. V is TRBV5-4 and J is TRBJ2-3; possible D gene TRBD2, 6 bases. The germline V gene has CDR1 SGHNT and CDR2 YYREEE (reference sequence). Trimming shortened V by 1 base and J by 1 base, and 10 bases separated the two germline ends. This CDR3 has 15 amino acids. The CDR3 reads CASSLFGGGTDTQYF. CDR3 nucleotides: TGTGCCAGCAGCTTGTTCGGCGGGGGCACAGATACGCAGTATTTT.

The chain carries TRBV7-9 and TRBJ1-2, with D possibly being TRBD1 (6 bases). Trimming cost V 4 bases and J 6 bases, with 18 bases left between them. The germline gives CDR1 SEHNR, CDR2 FQNEAQ (reference sequence). The length of the CDR3 is 15 residues. The CDR3 sequence: CASSSQRQAENGYTF. CDR3 DNA: TGTGCCAGCAGCTCTCAAAGACAGGCAGAGAATGGCTACACCTTC.

As DNA, the CDR3 is TGCAGTGCTAGAGATCTGCAGGGCGTAACAAATTCACCCCTCCACTTT. It translates to CSARDLQGVTNSPLHF. The chain links TRBV20-1 to TRBJ1-6; weak D call: TRBD1 (5 bases). Germline V CDR1 and CDR2: DFQATT, SNEGSKA (reference sequence). Between the trimmed V and J ends, which lost 0 bases and 7 bases, there was a span of 16 bases. The CDR3 has 16 amino acids.

The chain carries TRBV5-1 and TRBJ1-2; no firm D call. CDR1 is SGHRS, CDR2 YFSETQ, per germline. V lost 0 bases, J lost 2 bases, and 8 bases lay in between. CDR3 length: 14 residues. The CDR3 region is CASSLGATNYGYTF. CDR3 coding DNA: TGCGCCAGCAGCTTGGGGGCAACGAACTATGGCTACACCTTC.

This clonotype was recorded once. This chain connects TRBV7-9 to TRBJ2-5; tentatively, D is TRBD1 or TRBD2 (5 bases each). Deletions cut 5 bases from V and 5 bases from J, with 12 bases between. The CDR3 extends over 13 amino acids. CDR1 SEHNR and CDR2 FQNEAQ come from the germline V gene (reference sequence). The CDR3 is CASSPPGTETQYF. In DNA form, the CDR3 reads TGTGCCAGCAGCCCGCCCGGGACGGAGACCCAGTACTTC.

This rearrangement joins TRBV24-1 to TRBJ2-3; 8 nucleotides agree with TRBD2. With 6 bases clipped from V and 1 base from J, the junction kept 5 bases outside the gene matches. This CDR3 contains 15 residues. The germline V gene has CDR1 KGHDR and CDR2 SFDVKD. CDR3 sequence reads: CATSSGAGGTDTQYF. The CDR3 DNA reads TGTGCCACCAGTTCCGGAGCGGGGGGCACAGATACGCAGTATTTT.

This sequence joins TRBV30 and TRBJ1-5; 8 bases line up with TRBD1. V lost 2 bases and J lost 5; bases outside the gene matches: 2. CDR3 length: 13 amino acids. The germline CDR1 and CDR2 sequences are GTSNPN and SVGIG (reference sequence). The CDR3 DNA is TGTGCCTGGAGTTCAGGGGGCCATCAGCCCCAGCATTTT. Translation: CAWSSGGHQPQHF.